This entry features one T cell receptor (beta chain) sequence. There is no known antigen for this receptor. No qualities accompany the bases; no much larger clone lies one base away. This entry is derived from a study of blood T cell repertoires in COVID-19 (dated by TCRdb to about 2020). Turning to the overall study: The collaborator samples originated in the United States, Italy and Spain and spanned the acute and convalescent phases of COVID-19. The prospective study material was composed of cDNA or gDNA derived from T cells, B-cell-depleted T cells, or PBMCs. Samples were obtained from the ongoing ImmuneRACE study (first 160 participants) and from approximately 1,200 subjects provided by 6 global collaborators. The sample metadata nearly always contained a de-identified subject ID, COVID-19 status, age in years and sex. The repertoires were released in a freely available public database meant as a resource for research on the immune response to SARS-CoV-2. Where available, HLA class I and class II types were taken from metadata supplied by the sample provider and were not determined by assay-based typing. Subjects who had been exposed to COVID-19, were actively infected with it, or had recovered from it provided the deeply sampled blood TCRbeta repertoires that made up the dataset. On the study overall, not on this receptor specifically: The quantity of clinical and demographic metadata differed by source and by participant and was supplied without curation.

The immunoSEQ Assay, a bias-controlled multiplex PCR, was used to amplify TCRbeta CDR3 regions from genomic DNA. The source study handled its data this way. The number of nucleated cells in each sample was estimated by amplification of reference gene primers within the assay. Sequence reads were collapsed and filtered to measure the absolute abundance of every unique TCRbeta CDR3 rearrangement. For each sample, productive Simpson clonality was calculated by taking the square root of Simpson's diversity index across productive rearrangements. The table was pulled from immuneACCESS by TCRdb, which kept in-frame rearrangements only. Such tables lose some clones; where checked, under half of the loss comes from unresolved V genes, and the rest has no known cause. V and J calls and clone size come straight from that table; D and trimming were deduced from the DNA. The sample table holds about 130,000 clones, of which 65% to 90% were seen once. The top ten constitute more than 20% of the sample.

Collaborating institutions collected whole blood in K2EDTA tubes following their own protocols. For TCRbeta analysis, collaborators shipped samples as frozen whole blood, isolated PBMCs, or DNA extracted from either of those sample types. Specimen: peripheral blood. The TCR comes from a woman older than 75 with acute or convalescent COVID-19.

In nucleotide form, the sequence is TGTGCCAGCTCACCAAGACAGGGTTCTGAGAACACTGAAGCTTTCTTT. Translated, it reads CASSPRQGSENTEAFF. The chain couples TRBV18 to TRBJ1-1, with 7 bases aligning to TRBD1. The CDR3 measures 16 amino acids from cysteine to phenylalanine. Here the CDR3 DNA is all that survives: 48 bases in frame from base 1. Looking up the germline V gene yields CDR1 KGHSH and CDR2 LQKENI. The germline V and J ends show losses of 2 bases and 1 base respectively, and no gene match explains 7 bases of the junction. Where the CDR3 stops, the reference TRBV18 and TRBJ1-1 genes take over; the full variable domain is NAGVMQNPRHLVRRRGQEARLRCSPMKGHSHVYWYRQLPEEGLKFMVYLQKENIIDESGMPKERFSAEFPKEGPSILRIQQVVRGDSAAYFCASSPRQGSENTEAFFGQGTRLTVV.